The source of this TCR beta chain is a study of OX40 agonist ivuxolimab in advanced cancers. Across the whole study: Checkpoint inhibitors had been given previously to under 50% of patients.

Patients were ineligible given autoimmune disease history or systemic immunosuppression. The assay was immunoSEQ multiplex PCR, and TCRdb's table has in-frame clones only and misses some. This sample has over 100,000 clones, with over 75% found just once. Deletions cut 4 bases from V and 6 bases from J, with 21 bases between. The CDR3 is made up of 17 amino acids. Germline V CDR1 and CDR2: SGHTA, FQGNSA. The chain uses TRBV7-2 and TRBJ2-2; a weak D match, TRBD2 (7 bases). The sample in question was CD4+ or CD8+ T cells sorted from blood, obtained in a trial of the OX40 agonist ivuxolimab. The clonotype comes from an adult with an advanced solid tumor such as melanoma, head and neck, liver or kidney cancer. The CDR3 reads CASSYDVGGLYSGELFF. In DNA form, the CDR3 reads TGTGCCAGCAGCTACGACGTCGGGGGGCTATATTCCGGGGAGCTGTTTTTT.